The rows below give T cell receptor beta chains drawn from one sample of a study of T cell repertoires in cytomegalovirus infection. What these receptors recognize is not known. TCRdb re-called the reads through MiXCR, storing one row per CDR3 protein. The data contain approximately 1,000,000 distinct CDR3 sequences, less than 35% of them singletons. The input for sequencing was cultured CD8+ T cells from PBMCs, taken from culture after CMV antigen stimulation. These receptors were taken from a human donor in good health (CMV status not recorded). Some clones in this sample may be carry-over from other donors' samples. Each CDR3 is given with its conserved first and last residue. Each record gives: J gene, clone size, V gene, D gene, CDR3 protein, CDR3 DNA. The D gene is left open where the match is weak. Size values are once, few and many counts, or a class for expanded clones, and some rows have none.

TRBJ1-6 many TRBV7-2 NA CASSLERWPSLNSPLHF TGTGCCAGCAGCTTAGAGAGGTGGCCTTCCCTTAATTCACCCCTCCACTTT
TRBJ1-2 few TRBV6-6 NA CASSYAGSSRYGYTF TGTGCCAGCAGTTACGCCGGGTCTTCTCGGTATGGCTACACCTTC
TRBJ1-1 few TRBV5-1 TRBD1 CASTGDRERNTEAFF TGCGCCAGCACCGGGGACAGGGAGAGGAACACTGAAGCTTTCTTT
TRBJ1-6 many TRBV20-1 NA CSARVRQANSYNSPLHF TGCAGTGCTAGAGTTCGACAGGCGAACTCCTATAATTCACCCCTCCACTTT
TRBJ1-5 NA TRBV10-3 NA CAISDGASNQPQHF TGTGCCATCAGTGATGGGGCGAGCAATCAGCCCCAGCATTTT
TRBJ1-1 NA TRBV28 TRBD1 CASSFQGGFTEAFF TGTGCCAGCAGTTTCCAGGGGGGGTTCACTGAAGCTTTCTTT
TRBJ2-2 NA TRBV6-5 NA CASSYTGTSGELFF TGTGCCAGCAGTTACACCGGGACCTCCGGGGAGCTGTTTTTT
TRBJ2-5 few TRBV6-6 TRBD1 CASSQNPGQPGETQYF TGTGCCAGCAGTCAAAACCCGGGACAGCCGGGGGAGACCCAGTACTTC
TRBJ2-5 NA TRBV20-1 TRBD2 CSARWASGAQETQYF TGCAGTGCTCGGTGGGCTAGCGGGGCCCAAGAGACCCAGTACTTC
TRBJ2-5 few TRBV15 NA CATSRDLTEQETQYF TGTGCCACCAGCAGAGATCTAACAGAACAAGAGACCCAGTACTTC
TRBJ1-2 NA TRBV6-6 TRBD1 CASSSGRGYHLYGYTF TGTGCCAGCAGTTCGGGCAGGGGGTACCATCTTTATGGCTACACCTTC
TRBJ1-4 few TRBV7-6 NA CASSKQGFFEKLFF TGTGCCAGCAGCAAACAGGGATTCTTCGAAAAACTGTTTTTT
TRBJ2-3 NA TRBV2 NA CAILWLGTDTQYF TGTGCCATTCTGTGGTTGGGCACAGATACGCAGTATTTT
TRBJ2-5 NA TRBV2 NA CALVSGRREETQYF TGTGCCCTAGTGTCGGGGCGGAGGGAAGAGACCCAGTACTTC
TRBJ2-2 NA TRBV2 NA CASSEPRGTGELFF TGTGCCAGCAGTGAACCGCGGGGGACAGGGGAGCTGTTTTTT
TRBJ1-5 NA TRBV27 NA CASGGGGNQPQHF TGTGCCAGTGGGGGAGGTGGCAATCAGCCCCAGCATTTT
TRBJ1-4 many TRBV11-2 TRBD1 CASSGQGIGNEKLFF TGTGCCAGCAGCGGACAGGGGATTGGTAATGAAAAACTGTTTTTT
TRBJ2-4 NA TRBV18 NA CASSPPTYLAKNIQYF TGTGCCAGCTCACCACCTACATACCTAGCCAAAAACATTCAGTACTTC
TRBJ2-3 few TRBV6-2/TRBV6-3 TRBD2 CASSREAGGSTDTQYF TGTGCCAGCAGTCGCGAGGCGGGGGGGAGCACAGATACGCAGTATTTT
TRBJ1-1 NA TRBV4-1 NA CASSQDLGNRYTEAFF TGCGCCAGCAGCCAAGATCTCGGGAATCGATACACTGAAGCTTTCTTT
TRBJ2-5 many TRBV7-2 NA CASSLARGAETQYF TGTGCCAGCAGCTTAGCTCGGGGGGCTGAGACCCAGTACTTC
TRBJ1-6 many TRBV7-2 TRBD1 CASSLAGQGALGRNSPLHF TGTGCCAGCAGCTTAGCGGGACAGGGGGCACTTGGGCGTAATTCACCCCTCCACTTT
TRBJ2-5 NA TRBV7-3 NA CASSLIGSEETQYF TGTGCCAGCAGCTTAATCGGATCAGAAGAGACCCAGTACTTC
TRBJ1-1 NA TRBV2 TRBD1 CASSVGTGNEAFF TGTGCCAGCAGTGTGGGGACAGGGAATGAAGCTTTCTTT
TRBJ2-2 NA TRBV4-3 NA CASSQDKGRGPRTAGELFF TGCGCCAGCAGCCAAGATAAGGGGAGAGGGCCACGAACGGCCGGGGAGCTGTTTTTT
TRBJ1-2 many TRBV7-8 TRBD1 CASSSRTGASNYGYTF TGTGCCAGCAGCTCCCGGACAGGGGCTAGTAACTATGGCTACACCTTC
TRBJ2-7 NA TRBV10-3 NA CAISERGRYEQYF TGTGCCATCAGTGAAAGGGGAAGGTACGAGCAGTACTTC
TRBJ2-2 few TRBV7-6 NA CASSLDAEPTGELFF TGTGCCAGCAGCTTAGACGCAGAACCCACCGGGGAGCTGTTTTTT
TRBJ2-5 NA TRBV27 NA CASSSTWDQKEYF TGTGCCAGCAGTTCAACTTGGGACCAAAAGGAGTACTTC
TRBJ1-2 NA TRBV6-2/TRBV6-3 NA CASSIRGTYGYTF TGTGCCAGCAGCATCCGGGGGACGTATGGCTACACCTTC
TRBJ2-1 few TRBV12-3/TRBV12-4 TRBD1 CASNHFGQGWHEQFF TGTGCCAGCAATCATTTCGGACAGGGCTGGCATGAGCAGTTCTTC
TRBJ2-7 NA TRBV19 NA CASSKLDDRYGSHEQYF TGTGCCAGTAGTAAGCTTGATGACAGGTATGGCTCCCACGAGCAGTACTTC
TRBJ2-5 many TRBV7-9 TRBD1 CASSPGQGKTQYF TGTGCCAGCAGCCCCGGACAGGGGAAGACCCAGTACTTC
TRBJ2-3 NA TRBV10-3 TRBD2 CAISDPLAGGTDTQYF TGTGCCATCAGTGATCCACTAGCGGGGGGCACAGATACGCAGTATTTT
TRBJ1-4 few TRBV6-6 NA CASSYSGASGEKLFF TGTGCCAGCAGTTACTCCGGGGCCTCGGGTGAAAAACTGTTTTTT
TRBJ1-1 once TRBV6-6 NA CASTLSGDTEAFF TGTGCCAGCACTTTAAGCGGGGACACTGAAGCTTTCTTT
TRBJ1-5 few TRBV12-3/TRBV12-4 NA CASNPSGNQPQHF TGTGCCAGCAACCCCTCGGGCAATCAGCCCCAGCATTTT
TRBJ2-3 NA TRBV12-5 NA CASGPETSTDTQYF TGTGCTAGTGGGCCGGAGACTAGCACAGATACGCAGTATTTT
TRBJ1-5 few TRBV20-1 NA CSAPVGNQPQHF TGCAGTGCTCCAGTCGGGAATCAGCCCCAGCATTTT
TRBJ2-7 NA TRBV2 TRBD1 CASQGVWDEQYF TGTGCCAGTCAGGGGGTATGGGACGAGCAGTACTTC
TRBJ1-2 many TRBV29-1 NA CSVEDRGVANYGYTF TGCAGCGTTGAAGATCGAGGTGTAGCTAACTATGGCTACACCTTC
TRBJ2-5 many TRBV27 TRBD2 CASSITSGGWETQYF TGTGCCAGCAGTATTACTAGCGGGGGGTGGGAGACCCAGTACTTC